These 8 T cell receptor beta chains came from one sample sequenced in a study of T cells in localized non-small cell lung cancer. Sequencing was performed with immunoSEQ multiplex PCR; in TCRdb, only in-frame clones are kept and a portion is missing. The table has approximately 1,200 clones, approximately 20% seen once. The sample in question was normal lung tissue next to the tumor, obtained before any cancer treatment. These receptors were obtained from a man aged 35 to 69 with stage I squamous cell lung carcinoma.

The rearrangement joins TRBV11-3 to TRBJ1-3; TRBD1 matches 7 bases. Germline trimming cut 6 bases from V and 0 bases from J; bases unmatched to any gene: 5. The germline CDR1 and CDR2 sequences are SGHNT and YENEEA. This CDR3 is 15 amino acids long. The chain's CDR3 is CASSYTGASGNTIYF. In DNA form, the CDR3 reads TGTGCCAGCAGTTATACAGGGGCCTCTGGAAACACCATATATTTT.

This clone was seen only a few times. The chain combines TRBV28 with TRBJ1-1; a weak D match, TRBD1 (5 bases). V was cut by 5 bases and J by 4 bases, with 20 bases left in between. The CDR3 is 16 amino acids. Germline loops: CDR1 MDHEN, CDR2 SYDVKM. CDR3 sequence reads: CASSLRWGGGGTEAFF. The CDR3 nucleotides read TGTGCCAGCAGTCTACGCTGGGGGGGTGGAGGCACTGAAGCTTTCTTT.

This clone appeared a single time. The genes are TRBV29-1 and TRBJ1-6; 11 positions match TRBD1. The CDR3 is 13 residues long. Per germline, CDR1 SQVTM and CDR2 ANQGSEA. V shed 6 bases and J 7 bases; nucleotides not matched to a gene: 2. Here the CDR3 reads CSVRDRGNSPLHF. The CDR3 DNA is TGCAGCGTCCGGGACAGGGGGAATTCACCCCTCCACTTT.

The chain employs TRBV5-1 and TRBJ1-1, with 9 bases aligning to TRBD1. The V segment lost 5 bases and the J segment 5 bases; nucleotides outside the gene matches: 13. CDR1 and CDR2 from the germline V gene are SGHRS and YFSETQ. The CDR3 runs 16 residues. CDR3 sequence: CASRRPYRGRGTEAFF. The CDR3 region has the DNA TGCGCCAGCAGGCGGCCTTACAGGGGGCGAGGGACTGAAGCTTTCTTT.

V is TRBV18 and J is TRBJ1-6, with no clear D. Trimming took off 3 bases at V and 13 bases at J, with 16 bases between the two ends. The CDR3 totals 14 residues. Germline CDR1 reads KGHSH; CDR2 reads LQKENI. CDR3 protein: CASSPGGAVAPLHF. The CDR3 coding sequence is TGTGCCAGCTCACCCGGTGGTGCAGTTGCTCCCCTCCACTTT. The complete variable domain, with remaining parts taken from reference TRBV18 and TRBJ1-6, reads NAGVMQNPRHLVRRRGQEARLRCSPMKGHSHVYWYRQLPEEGLKFMVYLQKENIIDESGMPKERFSAEFPKEGPSILRIQQVVRGDSAAYFCASSPGGAVAPLHFGNGTRLTVT.

This chain links TRBV28 with TRBJ2-3, with a weak D call TRBD1 (5 bases). CDR3 length: 14 amino acids. The V gene lost 3 bases and the J gene lost 0 bases, with 7 bases spanning the gap. Germline V gene lookup returns CDR1 MDHEN and CDR2 SYDVKM. Here the CDR3 reads CASSFDSSTDTQYF. CDR3 DNA sequence: TGTGCCAGCAGTTTTGACAGCAGCACAGATACGCAGTATTTT.

The chain couples TRBV11-3 to TRBJ1-6, with D maybe TRBD1 (5 bases). Trimming pared 5 bases from V and 3 bases from J, leaving 11 bases between. The CDR3 runs 15 residues. Germline lookup yields CDR1 SGHNT and CDR2 YENEEA. CDR3 residues: CASSHGGIYNSPLHF. DNA for the CDR3: TGTGCCAGCAGCCATGGGGGGATCTATAATTCACCCCTCCACTTT.

The chain carries TRBV18 and TRBJ2-1, with 9 nucleotides matching TRBD2. CDR1 KGHSH and CDR2 LQKENI come from the germline V gene. V shed 0 bases and J 7 bases; nucleotides not matched to a gene: 10. The CDR3 length is 17 residues. CDR3 amino acids: CASSPPGTSGFGNEQFF. The CDR3 coding sequence is TGTGCCAGCTCACCACCGGGTACTAGCGGGTTCGGGAATGAGCAGTTCTTC.